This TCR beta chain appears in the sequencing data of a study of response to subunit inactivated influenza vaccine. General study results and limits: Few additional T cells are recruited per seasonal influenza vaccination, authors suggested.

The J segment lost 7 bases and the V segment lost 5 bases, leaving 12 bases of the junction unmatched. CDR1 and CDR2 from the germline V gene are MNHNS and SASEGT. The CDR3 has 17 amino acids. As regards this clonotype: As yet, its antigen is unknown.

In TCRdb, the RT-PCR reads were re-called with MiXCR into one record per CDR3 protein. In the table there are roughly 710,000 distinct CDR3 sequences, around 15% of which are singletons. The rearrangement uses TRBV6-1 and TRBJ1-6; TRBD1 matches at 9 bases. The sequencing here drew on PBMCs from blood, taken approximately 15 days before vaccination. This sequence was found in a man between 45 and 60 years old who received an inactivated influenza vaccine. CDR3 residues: CASSHPAGTGTNSPLHF. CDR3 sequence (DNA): TGTGCCAGCAGTCATCCTGCCGGGACAGGGACAAATTCACCCCTCCACTTT.